This T cell receptor beta chain was retrieved from a study of human T cells and chemical hapten exposure. About the study: Weekly administration of diphenylcyclopropenone to the scalp of patients continued throughout the approximately 24-week study. Small differences in pooled library volume mainly drove the variation in TCR yields per sample.

Documented time point: patch test 1, 2 weeks after DPC sensitization. As to treatment: therapeutic diphenylcyclopropenone sensitization with weekly scalp DPC. The CDR3 extends over 16 amino acids. The germline V gene encodes CDR1 SGHRS and CDR2 YFSETQ. V lost 3 bases and J lost 7; bases outside the gene matches: 13. TCRdb passed the RACE reads through MiXCR, listing each CDR3 protein once. Altogether some 180,000 distinct CDR3 sequences are present, under 25% being singletons, with the ten largest covering under 7.5%. Note on this clonotype: Its antigen is not known.

Whole-study results and caveats: There were significantly more large CDR3 similarity clusters among expanded TCRs than among controls. Alopecia in the donors means their immune response may deviate from healthy people's.

The genes are TRBV5-1 and TRBJ2-1, with TRBD2 identical over 7 bases. The sequence was collected from a woman in her forties or fifties with alopecia areata. Some clones in this sample may be carry-over from other donors' samples. The sequencing here drew on whole blood, taken in connection with sensitization to the hapten diphenylcyclopropenone (DPC). The CDR3 region has the DNA TGCGCCAGCAGCTGGGGCCTCCGTGGGAGGGGAAATGAGCAGTTCTTC. Encoded protein: CASSWGLRGRGNEQFF.